A selection of T cell receptor beta chains follows, all from one sample in a study of blood T cell dynamics during melanoma immunotherapy. TCRdb's copy holds only in-frame clones and misses some; the assay was immunoSEQ multiplex PCR. Altogether around 13,000 clones are present, around nine tenths being singletons, with the ten largest covering around 0.18%. The specimen was effector memory CD8+ T cells from blood, collected from a patient treated with checkpoint blockade. Source of these receptors: a human donor with melanoma. CDR3s include the opening cysteine and the closing phenylalanine or tryptophan. Clone size appears in some rows only: once, few, many, or a class for an expanded clone.

v_gene | abundance | CDR3aa
TRBV4-3 | . | CASSQEDRGVYEQYF
TRBV4-1 | . | CASSHLTGVNEQFF
TRBV6-5 | . | CASSLTGNSNQPQHF
TRBV29-1 | . | CSPISGGKQFF
TRBV5-5 | . | CASSLDLSGANVLTF
TRBV28 | . | CASSPPLAGDQETQYF
TRBV11-2 | . | CASSPTGGEAFF
TRBV6-4 | few | CASSESGAPYGYTF
TRBV5-1 | once | CANSFIFNGKVGTDTQYF
TRBV27 | . | CASSFPGPSGEQFF
TRBV13 | once | CASSLLTVMNTEAFF
TRBV4-1 | once | CASSQSGGLYNEQFF
TRBV9 | . | CASSVDGGGPHNEQFF
TRBV7-9 | . | CASRTLNEQFF
TRBV15 | . | CATGRGTEAFF
TRBV7-9 | . | CASSRPSGNTYEQYF
TRBV28 | . | CASSFGLGNTEAFF
TRBV4-3 | once | CASSQTGVTDTQYF
TRBV6-1 | . | CATRTGTDEQFF
TRBV4-1 | once | CASSQGQGGRELFF
TRBV2 | . | CASRSTGETNEKLFF
TRBV29-1 | . | CSVLAPTDEQYF
TRBV4-3 | . | CASSQSRPPGREYEQYF
TRBV7-9 | . | CASSLARDEQFF
TRBV7-9 | . | CASSFQGSYGYTF
TRBV29-1 | . | CSVLGQGGNEQFF
TRBV4-3 | . | CASSQDSGRETDTIYF
TRBV5-4 | . | CASSHGTSISEQFF
TRBV7-6 | . | CASSRTADQPQHF
TRBV27 | few | CASSLTSTTYEQYF
TRBV14 | . | CASSQTPYYGYTF
TRBV19 | . | CASSIGTKNEQFF
TRBV19 | . | CASSTSPVGSRYNEQFF
TRBV27 | . | CASSFRGVFGGQGPEAFF
TRBV6-6 | . | CASSFTSGQGHGYTF
TRBV5-8 | . | CASSLQGPSDYGYTF
TRBV14 | once | CASSHTGGKNIQYF
TRBV6-5 | once | CASHLSTGAGELFF
TRBV11-3 | once | CASSPDRGLNTQYF